These 20 T cell receptor beta chains came from one sample sequenced in a study of PD-1 blockade in classical Hodgkin lymphoma. Sequencing used immunoSEQ multiplex PCR; TCRdb keeps in-frame clones, though not all of them. The data hold 100,000 to 130,000 clones, with 80% to 90% observed a single time. Brentuximab vedotin exposure varied among the patients, all of whom had relapsed after autologous stem cell transplantation. Sample: peripheral blood mononuclear cells (PBMCs), taken before the second cycle of nivolumab. Every receptor here comes from a human donor with classical Hodgkin lymphoma.

The J gene is TRBJ2-7, the V gene TRBV10-2, with 8 bases aligning to TRBD1. Losses at the gene ends were 4 bases for V and 4 bases for J; bases not matched to a gene: 18. Germline values: CDR1 WSHSY, CDR2 SAAADI. This CDR3 comprises 18 residues. The CDR3 loop is CASSVLGTKTGGEYEQYF. The CDR3 region has the DNA TGCGCCAGCAGTGTATTGGGTACCAAAACAGGGGGTGAATACGAGCAGTACTTC.

The chain links TRBV2 to TRBJ2-1, with D uncertain. This CDR3 spans 14 amino acids. The V end lost 0 bases, the J end lost 5 bases, and 8 bases lay between the germline ends. CDR1 SNHLY and CDR2 FYNNEI come from the germline V gene. DNA of the CDR3: TGTGCCAGCAGTGAAGCTCCGAGTAACAATGAGCAGTTCTTC. Translated, it gives CASSEAPSNNEQFF.

In this sample, this clone turned up a few times. V usage is TRBV19 and J usage is TRBJ1-1; D not certain. With 7 bases removed from V and 4 bases from J, the gap between germline ends came to 4 bases. The germline V gene has CDR1 LNHDA and CDR2 SQIVND (reference sequence). CDR3 size: 10 residues. The CDR3 spells CASISTEAFF. In nucleotides, the CDR3 is TGTGCCAGTATCAGCACTGAAGCTTTCTTT.

The CDR3, as DNA: TGTGCCAGCAGTTACTCGCGACATAGCGGCAATGAGCAGTTCTTC. It translates to CASSYSRHSGNEQFF. The rearrangement links TRBV6-6 to TRBJ2-1, with TRBD2 as a possible D gene (6 bases). Trimming took 0 bases from V and 6 from J, leaving 12 bases between them. The CDR3 consists of 15 residues. Germline V gene sequence: CDR1 MNHNY, CDR2 SVGAGI (reference sequence).

Written as DNA, the CDR3 is TGTGCCAGCAGCTTCCCCGGGGGGCCCGGAGAGACCCAGTACTTC. It specifies CASSFPGGPGETQYF. V gene TRBV5-4 combines with J gene TRBJ2-5, with TRBD2 as a possible D gene (7 bases). This CDR3 is 15 amino acids long. Trimming stripped 2 bases from V and 4 bases from J, with 15 bases between. CDR1 and CDR2 from the germline V gene are SGHNT and YYREEE (reference sequence).

The genes are TRBV28 and TRBJ2-2, with D uncertain. Germline V gene sequence: CDR1 MDHEN, CDR2 SYDVKM. The V gene lost 3 bases and the J gene lost 4 bases, with 12 bases spanning the gap. The length of the CDR3 is 15 residues. The CDR3 DNA sequence: TGTGCCAGCAGTTTTCAGGTGTCGGGCACCGGGGAGCTGTTTTTT. This encodes CASSFQVSGTGELFF. The variable domain in full, completed from reference TRBV28 and TRBJ2-2, reads DVKVTQSSRYLVKRTGEKVFLECVQDMDHENMFWYRQDPGLGLRLIYFSYDVKMKEKGDIPEGYSVSREKKERFSLILESASTNQTSMYLCASSFQVSGTGELFFGEGSRLTVL.

The chain joins TRBV9 to TRBJ1-4; D gene uncertain. V dropped 4 bases and J dropped 5 bases, with 9 bases sitting between them. The CDR3 runs 13 residues. Germline V gene lookup returns CDR1 SGDLS and CDR2 YYNGEE. The CDR3 loop reads CASSPRLNEKLFF. The CDR3 DNA sequence: TGTGCCAGCAGCCCACGGTTAAATGAAAAACTGTTTTTT.

The chain has TRBV4-3 and TRBJ1-1; D unclear. Between the trimmed V and J ends, which lost 0 bases and 8 bases, there was a span of 13 bases. The germline V gene has CDR1 LGHNA and CDR2 YSLEER. This CDR3 spans 14 amino acids. DNA for the CDR3: TGCGCCAGCAGCCAAGAAGGTCAGTCGGGGGAAGCTTTCTTT. The encoded protein is CASSQEGQSGEAFF.

About this clone itself: This sample includes further DNA sequences coding for the same CDR3. The chain links TRBV7-2 to TRBJ1-1; no firm D call. Trimming removed 1 base at V and 1 base at J, with 7 bases between. This CDR3 contains 14 residues. Per germline, CDR1 SGHTA and CDR2 FQGNSA. This chain's CDR3 is CASSLGGTNTEAFF. The CDR3 region has the DNA TGTGCCAGCAGCTTAGGGGGTACGAACACTGAAGCTTTCTTT.

This clone came up a few times. CDR3 in amino acids: CASSQVPNTEAFF. CDR3 DNA: TGCGCCAGCAGCCAAGTCCCGAACACTGAAGCTTTCTTT. The V and J genes are TRBV4-3 and TRBJ1-1, with no clear D. V lost 1 base to trimming and J lost 1 base, with 4 bases between them. The germline V gene has CDR1 LGHNA and CDR2 YSLEER. CDR3 size: 13 residues.

The chain has TRBV2 and TRBJ2-4, with 9 bases aligning to TRBD2. Per germline, CDR1 SNHLY and CDR2 FYNNEI. V trimming: 2 bases; J trimming: 1 base; junction bases outside the gene matches: 15. The CDR3 is 20 residues long. CDR3 bases: TGTGCCAGCAGTGAATATAGATCAGGGGCGGGAGGGCCGGCCAAAAACATTCAGTACTTC. Protein: CASSEYRSGAGGPAKNIQYF. The whole variable domain, remainder taken from reference TRBV2 and TRBJ2-4, is EPEVTQTPSHQVTQMGQEVILRCVPISNHLYFYWYRQILGQKVEFLVSFYNNEISEKSEIFDDQFSVERPDGSNFTLKIRSTKLEDSAMYFCASSEYRSGAGGPAKNIQYFGAGTRLSVL.

The chain uses TRBV10-1 and TRBJ2-7; D gene ambiguous. Trimming stripped 3 bases from V and 0 bases from J, with 6 bases between. There are 13 residues in the CDR3. Germline V CDR1 and CDR2: WNHNN, SYGVQD (reference sequence). The CDR3 nucleotides read TGCGCCAGCAGTGATAGGAACTCCTACGAGCAGTACTTC. Residues: CASSDRNSYEQYF.

This chain connects TRBV6-6 to TRBJ2-1, with 9 positions matching TRBD1. The CDR3 runs 14 residues. The V gene's germline CDR1 is MNHNY and CDR2 SVGAGI (reference sequence). V gave up 2 bases and J gave up 11 bases; unmatched junction bases: 7. DNA for the CDR3: TGTGCCAGCAGTTACCTACAGGGGGCTTCCCAGCAGTTCTTC. Protein: CASSYLQGASQQFF.

The V call is TRBV29-1, the J call TRBJ1-3; the match to TRBD1 covers 9 bases. Germline CDR1 reads SQVTM; CDR2 reads ANQGSEA. Germline trimming cut 7 bases from V and 4 bases from J; bases unmatched to any gene: 8. This CDR3 region has 14 residues. CDR3 loop: CSAKQGASGNTIYF. As DNA, the CDR3 is TGCAGCGCGAAACAGGGGGCTTCGGGAAACACCATATATTTT.

The chain employs TRBV7-9 and TRBJ2-7; weak D call: TRBD1 (5 bases). The CDR3 is 14 amino acids. Trimming took 3 bases from V and 4 from J, leaving 13 bases between them. Germline V lookup: CDR1 SEHNR, CDR2 FQNEAQ (reference sequence). The CDR3 loop reads CASSFCRDAYEQYF. DNA of the CDR3: TGTGCCAGCAGCTTTTGCAGGGATGCGTACGAGCAGTACTTC.

The DNA of the CDR3 is TGTGCCAGCAGGCGTTGGACTAGCGGGGGCCAGAGCACAGATACGCAGTATTTT. This encodes CASRRWTSGGQSTDTQYF. The chain combines TRBV5-4 with TRBJ2-3; 13 bases agree with TRBD2. CDR1 and CDR2 (germline): SGHNT, YYREEE (reference sequence). The CDR3 extends over 18 amino acids. Trimming took 5 bases from V and 0 from J; bases not matched to a gene: 9.

The chain is built from TRBV6-5 and TRBJ2-5, with 7 bases that match TRBD2. V dropped 2 bases and J dropped 10; count of bases not matched to a gene: 10. The CDR3 has 14 amino acids. Germline V gene lookup returns CDR1 MNHEY and CDR2 SVGAGI. The CDR3 sequence is CASSYLGGSGDQYF. The CDR3 DNA is TGTGCCAGCAGTTACCTGGGGGGGTCGGGTGACCAGTACTTC.

This clone came up once. This chain links TRBV6-5 with TRBJ2-2; 7 bases agree with TRBD2. CDR1 and CDR2 (germline): MNHEY, SVGAGI. Trimming took 5 bases from V and 0 from J; bases not matched to a gene: 3. This CDR3 has 15 residues. CDR3 in DNA: TGTGCCAGCAGTCGCCTAGCGGCGAACACCGGGGAGCTGTTTTTT. Its translation: CASSRLAANTGELFF.

The chain couples TRBV29-1 to TRBJ1-2; D remains unclear. The V gene's germline CDR1 is SQVTM and CDR2 ANQGSEA. V gave up 4 bases and J gave up 6 bases, with 12 bases separating them. The CDR3 contains 12 residues. CDR3 sequence (DNA): TGCAGCGTTGTTACTTATGGAAATGGCTACACCTTC. Translated, it gives CSVVTYGNGYTF.

Written as DNA, the CDR3 is TGCGCCAGCAGCTTGGATTCTGGCACAGGCAAGACCGGGGAGCTGTTTTTT. Its translation: CASSLDSGTGKTGELFF. The V and J genes are TRBV5-1 and TRBJ2-2, with D perhaps matching TRBD1 (5 bases). V was pared by 0 bases and J by 5 bases, with 17 bases between. From germline, CDR1 is SGHRS and CDR2 YFSETQ. The length of the CDR3 is 17 residues.